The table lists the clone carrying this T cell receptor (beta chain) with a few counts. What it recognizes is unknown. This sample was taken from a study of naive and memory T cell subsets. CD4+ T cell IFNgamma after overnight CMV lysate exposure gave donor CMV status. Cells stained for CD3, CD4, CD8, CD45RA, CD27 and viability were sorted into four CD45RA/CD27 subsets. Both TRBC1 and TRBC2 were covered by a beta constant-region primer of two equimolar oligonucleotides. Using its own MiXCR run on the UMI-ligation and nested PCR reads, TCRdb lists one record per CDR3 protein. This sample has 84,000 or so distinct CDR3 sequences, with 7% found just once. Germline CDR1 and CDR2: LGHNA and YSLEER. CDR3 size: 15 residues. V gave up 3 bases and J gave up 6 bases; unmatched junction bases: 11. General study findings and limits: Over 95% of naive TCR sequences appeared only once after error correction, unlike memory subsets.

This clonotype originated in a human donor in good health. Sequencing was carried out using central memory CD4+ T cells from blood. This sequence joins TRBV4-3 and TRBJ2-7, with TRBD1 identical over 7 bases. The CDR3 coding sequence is TGCGCCAGCAGCCATGACAGGGCCCCCAATAGCGAGCAGTACTTC. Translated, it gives CASSHDRAPNSEQYF.